This is a list of T cell receptor beta chains from one sample in a study of cytomegalovirus exposure and HLA in healthy donors. The assay was immunoSEQ multiplex PCR, and TCRdb's table has in-frame clones only and misses some. Recorded for this sample: roughly 40,000 clones. Sequenced material: PBMCs. The source is a young man in good health and CMV-seronegative. Each CDR3 is given with its conserved first and last residue. A D gene is named only where the DNA matches it firmly.

D gene	V gene	J gene	CDR3 DNA	CDR3 protein
TRBD1	TRBV4-1	TRBJ2-7	TGCGCCAGCAGCCAAGGACAGGGGCGAGAGCAGTACTTC	CASSQGQGREQYF
.	TRBV6-4	TRBJ2-7	TGTGCCAGCCAGTCAGTGTCTGGGACTGAGTCCTACGAGCAGTACTTC	CASQSVSGTESYEQYF
TRBD2	TRBV15	TRBJ2-7	TGTGCCACCAGCGGCGGGAGGCCCGCCTACGAGCAGTACTTC	CATSGGRPAYEQYF
.	TRBV5-1	TRBJ1-1	TGCGCCAGCAGCTTGGCCGGTACCGGGAACACTGAAGCTTTCTTT	CASSLAGTGNTEAFF
TRBD1	TRBV5-1	TRBJ2-1	TGCGCCAGCAGTTTCGACAGGGACAATGAGCAGTTCTTC	CASSFDRDNEQFF
TRBD2	TRBV27	TRBJ2-1	TGTGCCAGCTGCCTAGCGGGAGTAGCCAATGAGCAGTTCTTC	CASCLAGVANEQFF
.	TRBV30	TRBJ1-5	TGTGCCTGGAGGCCGACAGGCAGGTTGCAGCCCCAGCATTTT	CAWRPTGRLQPQHF
.	TRBV30	TRBJ1-1	TGTGCCTGGAGTCCTCAGATTGAAGCTTTCTTT	CAWSPQIEAFF
TRBD1	TRBV5-4	TRBJ1-2	TGTGCCAGCAGCCGGGGACAGGGGATCTATGGCTACACCTTC	CASSRGQGIYGYTF
.	TRBV20-1	TRBJ2-3	TGCAGTGCCCCCCTACCTCTAGCGCAGTATTTT	CSAPLPLAQYF
TRBD2	TRBV30	TRBJ2-5	TGTGCCTGGAGCCCCCCTACTAGCGGGAGTGGAGAGACCCAGTACTTC	CAWSPPTSGSGETQYF
TRBD2	TRBV7-2	TRBJ2-7	TGTGCCAGCAGCTTGTCGCTAGCGGGGGGCGAGCAGTACTTC	CASSLSLAGGEQYF
.	TRBV30	TRBJ1-2	TGTGCCTGGAGTGGGGGCCTAGGCTATGGCTACACCTTC	CAWSGGLGYGYTF
.	TRBV9	TRBJ2-7	TGTGCCAGCAGCGTAGGGGGGCGGTACGAGCAGTACTTC	CASSVGGRYEQYF
.	TRBV4-1	TRBJ2-7	TGCGCCAGCAGCCAAGATACGAGGGAGCCCTACGAGCAGTACTTC	CASSQDTREPYEQYF
TRBD2	TRBV6-5	TRBJ2-7	TGTGCCAGCAGTTACACGCGACTAGCGGGAGGCTACGAGCAGTACTTC	CASSYTRLAGGYEQYF
.	TRBV10-3	TRBJ1-3	TGTGCCATCTTGTCGGTAAGGGGCGCGGATTCTGGAAACACCATATATTTT	CAILSVRGADSGNTIYF
TRBD1	TRBV29-1	TRBJ1-1	TGCAGCGTGACCGGGACAGGGAACACTGAAGCTTTCTTT	CSVTGTGNTEAFF
.	TRBV5-6	TRBJ1-1	TGTGCCAGCAGCTTACAGGGCGCAGCTTTCTTT	CASSLQGAAFF
.	TRBV9	TRBJ1-1	TGTGCCAGCAGCGTCTCCGGGGAGAACACTGAAGCTTTCTTT	CASSVSGENTEAFF
.	TRBV4-1	TRBJ1-5	TGCGCCAGCAGCCAACGACCGGGAGGCAATCAGCCCCAGCATTTT	CASSQRPGGNQPQHF
.	TRBV7-2	TRBJ2-2	TGTGCCAGCAGCCCCGAGTTATGGTCCCCGAACACCGGGGAGCTGTTTTTT	CASSPELWSPNTGELFF
.	TRBV4-2	TRBJ2-4	TGTGCCAGCAGCCCAAGACAGGAGACCCAAAACATTCAGTACTTC	CASSPRQETQNIQYF
TRBD1	TRBV7-2	TRBJ1-2	TGTGCCAGCAGCTTAGACGGGACAGGGGATAACTATGGCTACACCTTC	CASSLDGTGDNYGYTF
.	TRBV19	TRBJ2-7	TGTGCCAGTAGTATAGGGGCAGAAGCCTACGAGCAGTACTTC	CASSIGAEAYEQYF
.	TRBV19	TRBJ2-7	TGTGCCAGTAGTATCGCTCGAGGTCGTCCCTTCTACGAGCAGTACTTC	CASSIARGRPFYEQYF
TRBD1	TRBV5-1	TRBJ2-5	TGCGCCAGCAGCTTTCAGGGACAGCAAGAGACCCAGTACTTC	CASSFQGQQETQYF
TRBD1	TRBV30	TRBJ1-2	TGTGCCTTATTTCCGGGACAGGGCGGCTATGGCTACACCTTC	CALFPGQGGYGYTF
.	TRBV14	TRBJ2-7	TGTGCCAGCAGCCAAGTCCGGGACTCCTGGACCTACGAGCAGTACTTC	CASSQVRDSWTYEQYF
TRBD1	TRBV2	TRBJ1-1	TGTGCCAGCAGTGCCGACAGGGCCGGTGATACTGAAGCTTTCTTT	CASSADRAGDTEAFF
TRBD1	TRBV29-1	TRBJ2-7	TGCAGCGTTGAGACAGGGAGCTACGAGCAGTACTTC	CSVETGSYEQYF
TRBD2	TRBV5-4	TRBJ2-7	TGTGCCAGCAGCGGCGGGAGGGTATACGAGCAGTACTTC	CASSGGRVYEQYF
TRBD2	TRBV7-2	TRBJ2-7	TGTGCCAGCAGCTTAGGAAGACTAGCGGGAGGGCCGGGGGAGCAGTACTTC	CASSLGRLAGGPGEQYF
.	TRBV15	TRBJ2-3	TGTGCCACCAGCAGAGACCTCGGAGATACGCAGTATTTT	CATSRDLGDTQYF
.	TRBV5-1	TRBJ2-7	TGCGCCAGCAGCTTGGAGAGCGGGCCCTACGAGCAGTACTTC	CASSLESGPYEQYF
TRBD2	TRBV4-1	TRBJ2-1	TGCGCCAGCAGCCCCCGGACTAGCGGGAGCTCCGACAATGAGCAGTTCTTC	CASSPRTSGSSDNEQFF
TRBD2	TRBV29-1	TRBJ2-7	TGCAGCGTACCACTAGCGGACGTCTACGAGCAGTACTTC	CSVPLADVYEQYF
.	TRBV14	TRBJ1-2	TGTGCCAGCAGCCGACGACATATCTATGGCTACACCTTC	CASSRRHIYGYTF
.	TRBV5-6	TRBJ2-1	TGTGCCAGCAGCCCGCCGGGGGGCGAGCTGTTCTTC	CASSPPGGELFF
.	TRBV5-1	TRBJ1-1	TGCGCCAGCAGCTTGGACGCGGGCATGAACACTGAAGCTTTCTTT	CASSLDAGMNTEAFF